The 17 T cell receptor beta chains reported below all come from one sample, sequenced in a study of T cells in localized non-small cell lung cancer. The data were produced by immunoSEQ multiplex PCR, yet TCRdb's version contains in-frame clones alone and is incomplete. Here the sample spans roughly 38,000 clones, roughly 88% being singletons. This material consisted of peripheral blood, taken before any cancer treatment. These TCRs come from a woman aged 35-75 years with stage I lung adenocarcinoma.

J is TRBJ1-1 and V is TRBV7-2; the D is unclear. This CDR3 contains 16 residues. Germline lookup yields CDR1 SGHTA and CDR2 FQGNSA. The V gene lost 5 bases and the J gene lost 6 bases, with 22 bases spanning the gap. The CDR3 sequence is CASSLSGFPQEAEAFF. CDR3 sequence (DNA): TGTGCCAGCAGCCTCTCAGGCTTCCCTCAGGAAGCTGAAGCTTTCTTT.

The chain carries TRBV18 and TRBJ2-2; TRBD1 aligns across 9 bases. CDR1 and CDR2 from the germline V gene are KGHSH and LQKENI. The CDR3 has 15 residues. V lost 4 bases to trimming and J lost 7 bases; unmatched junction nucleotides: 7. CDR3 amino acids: CASSQPGQGDGELFF. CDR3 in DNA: TGTGCCAGCTCACAACCGGGACAGGGTGACGGGGAGCTGTTTTTT.

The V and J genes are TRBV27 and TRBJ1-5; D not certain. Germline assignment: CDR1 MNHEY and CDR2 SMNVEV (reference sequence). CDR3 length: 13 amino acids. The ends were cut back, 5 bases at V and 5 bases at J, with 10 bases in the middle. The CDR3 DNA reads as TGTGCCAGCAGTCCCCAGCGGGATCAGCCCCAGCATTTT. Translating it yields CASSPQRDQPQHF.

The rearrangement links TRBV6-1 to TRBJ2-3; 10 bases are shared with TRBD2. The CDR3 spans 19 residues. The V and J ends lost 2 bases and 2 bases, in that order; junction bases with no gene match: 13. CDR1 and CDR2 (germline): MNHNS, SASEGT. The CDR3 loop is CASSEWPSGSPGATDTQYF. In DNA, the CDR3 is TGTGCCAGCAGTGAATGGCCTAGCGGGAGCCCCGGGGCCACAGATACGCAGTATTTT.

The CDR3 nucleotides are TGTGCCAGCAGCGGACAGGGGAACTATGGCTACACCTTC. This sequence encodes CASSGQGNYGYTF. This chain joins TRBV6-6 and TRBJ1-2, with 9 bases identical to TRBD1. The V gene's germline CDR1 is MNHNY and CDR2 SVGAGI (reference sequence). The ends lost 6 bases at V and 2 bases at J; junction bases unmatched: 1. The CDR3 is 13 residues long.

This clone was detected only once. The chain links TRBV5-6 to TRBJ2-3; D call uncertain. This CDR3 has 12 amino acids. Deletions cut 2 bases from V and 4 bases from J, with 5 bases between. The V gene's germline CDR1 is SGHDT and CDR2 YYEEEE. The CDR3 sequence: CASSFVSDTQYF. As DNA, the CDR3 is TGTGCCAGCAGCTTCGTATCAGATACGCAGTATTTT.

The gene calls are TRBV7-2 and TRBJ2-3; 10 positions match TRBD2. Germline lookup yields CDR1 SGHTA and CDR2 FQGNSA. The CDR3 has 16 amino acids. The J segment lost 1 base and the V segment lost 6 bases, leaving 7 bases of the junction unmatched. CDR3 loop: CASRWAGTSGTDTQYF. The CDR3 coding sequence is TGTGCCAGCAGGTGGGCCGGGACTAGCGGCACAGATACGCAGTATTTT.

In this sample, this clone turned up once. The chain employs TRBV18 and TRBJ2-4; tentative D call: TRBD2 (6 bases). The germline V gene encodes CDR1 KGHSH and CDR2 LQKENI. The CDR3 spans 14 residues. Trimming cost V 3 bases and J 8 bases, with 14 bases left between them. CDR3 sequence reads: CASSPGTYQDIQYF. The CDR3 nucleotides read TGTGCCAGCTCACCGGGGACTTACCAGGACATTCAGTACTTC.

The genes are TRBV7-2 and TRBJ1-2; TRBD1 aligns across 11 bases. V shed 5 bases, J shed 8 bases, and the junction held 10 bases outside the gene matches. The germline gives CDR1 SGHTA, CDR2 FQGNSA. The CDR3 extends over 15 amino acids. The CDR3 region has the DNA TGTGCCAGCAGCCCCCCAAGGGACAGGGGGGACGGCTACACCTTC. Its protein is CASSPPRDRGDGYTF.

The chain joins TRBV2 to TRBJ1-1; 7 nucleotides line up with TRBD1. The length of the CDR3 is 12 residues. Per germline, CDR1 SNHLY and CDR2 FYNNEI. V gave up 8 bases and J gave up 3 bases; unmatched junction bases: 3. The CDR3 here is CASEGADTEAFF. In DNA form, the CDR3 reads TGTGCCAGCGAGGGGGCGGACACTGAAGCTTTCTTT.

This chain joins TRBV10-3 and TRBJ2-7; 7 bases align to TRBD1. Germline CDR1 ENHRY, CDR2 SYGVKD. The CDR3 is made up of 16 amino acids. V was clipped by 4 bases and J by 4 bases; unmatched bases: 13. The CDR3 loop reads CAISGAHDRETYEQYF. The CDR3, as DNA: TGTGCCATCAGTGGGGCGCACGACAGGGAGACTTACGAGCAGTACTTC.

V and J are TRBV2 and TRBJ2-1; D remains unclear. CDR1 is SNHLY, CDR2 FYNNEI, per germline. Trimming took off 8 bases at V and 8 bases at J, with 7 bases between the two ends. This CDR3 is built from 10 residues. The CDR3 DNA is TGTGCCAGCGGGCGAGATGAGCAGTTCTTC. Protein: CASGRDEQFF.

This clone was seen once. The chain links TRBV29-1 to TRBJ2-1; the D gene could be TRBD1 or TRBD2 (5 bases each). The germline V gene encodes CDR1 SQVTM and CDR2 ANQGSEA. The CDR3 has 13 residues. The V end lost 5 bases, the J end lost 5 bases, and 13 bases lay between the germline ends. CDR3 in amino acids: CSVLRGTDNEQFF. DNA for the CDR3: TGCAGCGTTCTCCGGGGCACGGACAATGAGCAGTTCTTC.

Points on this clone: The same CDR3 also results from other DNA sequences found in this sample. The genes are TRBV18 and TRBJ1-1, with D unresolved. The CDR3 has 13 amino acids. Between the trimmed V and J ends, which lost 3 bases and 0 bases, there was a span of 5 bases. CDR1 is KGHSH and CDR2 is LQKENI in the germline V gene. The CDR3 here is CASSPPMNTEAFF. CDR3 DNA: TGTGCCAGCTCACCCCCGATGAACACTGAAGCTTTCTTT.

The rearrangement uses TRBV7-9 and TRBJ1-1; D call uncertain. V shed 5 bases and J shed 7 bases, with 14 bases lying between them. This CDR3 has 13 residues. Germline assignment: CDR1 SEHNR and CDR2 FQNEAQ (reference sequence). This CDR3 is CASSALRAGEAFF. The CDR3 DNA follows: TGTGCCAGCAGCGCTCTAAGGGCGGGTGAAGCTTTCTTT.

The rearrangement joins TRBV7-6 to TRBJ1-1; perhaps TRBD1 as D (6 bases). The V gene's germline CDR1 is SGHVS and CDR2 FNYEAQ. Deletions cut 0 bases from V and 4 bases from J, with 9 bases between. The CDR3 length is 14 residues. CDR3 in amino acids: CASSLAVGGTEAFF. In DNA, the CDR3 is TGTGCCAGCAGCTTAGCGGTAGGGGGCACTGAAGCTTTCTTT.

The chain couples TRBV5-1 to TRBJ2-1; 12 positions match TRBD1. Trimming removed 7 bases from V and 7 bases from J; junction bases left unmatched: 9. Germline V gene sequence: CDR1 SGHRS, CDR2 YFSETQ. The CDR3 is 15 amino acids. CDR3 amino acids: CASEGSGQGANEQFF. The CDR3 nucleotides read TGCGCCAGCGAAGGGTCGGGACAGGGGGCAAATGAGCAGTTCTTC.